In its sample, the clone carrying this T cell receptor (beta chain) was seen many times. Unique molecular identifiers tagged the TCRbeta library. TCRdb called the PCR reads again in MiXCR, with one record for every CDR3 protein. The repertoire holds about 610,000 distinct CDR3 sequences, with about 10% as singletons. This sample was included in a study of T-cell reconstitution after alpha-beta-depleted transplantation in children. The CDR3 has 14 residues. Trimming pared 8 bases from V and 0 bases from J, leaving 12 bases between. The germline CDR1 and CDR2 sequences are SGHTA and FQGNSA. Sample: PBMCs from the stem cell graft donor, taken from the stem cell graft. V usage is TRBV7-2 and J usage is TRBJ2-3; D is possibly TRBD1 (7 bases). The source is a human donor who donated a stem cell graft to a child with acute myeloid leukemia. CDR3 bases: TGTGCCAGCCGGAGGGGGCCTAGCACAGATACGCAGTATTTT. Translating it yields CASRRGPSTDTQYF.